The source of this TCR beta chain is a study of blood T cell repertoires in COVID-19 (TCRdb year 2020). The study in broad terms: Samples from collaborators originated in the United States, Italy and Spain and spanned both the acute and convalescent phases of COVID-19. The material from the prospective study consisted of cDNA or gDNA derived from T cells, B-cell-depleted T cells, or PBMCs. The dataset comprised deeply sampled blood TCRbeta repertoires from subjects exposed to, actively infected with, or recovered from COVID-19. The repertoires were made available in a free public database intended to serve as a resource for research on the immune response to SARS-CoV-2. The samples were drawn from the first 160 participants of the ongoing ImmuneRACE study and from over 950 subjects provided by 6 global collaborators. A de-identified subject ID, COVID-19 status, age in years and sex were almost always included in the sample metadata. Where available, HLA class I and class II types were obtained from metadata supplied by the sample provider rather than from assay-based typing. The paper's findings and limits, for the study overall: Clinical and demographic metadata were provided uncurated, with the amount varying by source and participant.

Participants in the prospective study were enrolled through a virtual design, were aged roughly 18 to 90 years, and lived in about two dozen United States geographic areas. In the prospective study, cohorts were assigned on the basis of participant-reported clinical history obtained from a screening survey and a study questionnaire. Recovered participants in ImmuneRACE Cohort 3 were defined as having two consecutive negative NP/OP PCR tests, clearance from a healthcare professional, or resolution of symptoms. In the prospective study, mobile phlebotomists collected whole blood, serum and a nasopharyngeal or oropharyngeal swab from each participant. Prospective study participants could optionally give additional blood draws and questionnaires over an approximately two-month period. Blood samples from the prospective study were shipped frozen or at room temperature prior to DNA extraction. This clone was detected only a few times. No cognate antigen has been identified for it. Qualities for individual bases were not recorded, and no much larger clone is one base off.

TCRbeta CDR3 regions were amplified from genomic DNA by means of the immunoSEQ Assay, a bias-controlled multiplex PCR. The paper's processing steps were these. The number of nucleated cells in each sample was estimated by amplification of reference gene primers within the assay. To quantify the absolute abundance of each unique TCRbeta CDR3 rearrangement, sequence reads were collapsed and filtered. For each sample, productive Simpson clonality was calculated as the square root of Simpson's diversity index over productive rearrangements. Not all clones reach the TCRdb copy of this immuneACCESS table, which keeps in-frame sequences only. Checked studies attribute under half of the gap to unresolved V genes and leave the rest unexplained. The V and J calls and clone size were taken over from that table, and D and trimming were inferred from the DNA. Recorded for this sample are around 200,000 clones; about 81% of them occurred a single time. In total, the top ten clones hold about 9.3% of the sample.

The receptor was isolated from a man in his forties or fifties who had recovered from COVID-19. Sequences were obtained from PBMCs or T cells enriched from blood (not recorded which).

The sequenced DNA: TGTGCCACCAGCAACAGGGTGGCGTCAGAGACCCAGTACTTC. The translation is CATSNRVASETQYF. The chain employs TRBV15 and TRBJ2-5, with a tentative D gene TRBD1 over 6 matching bases. V was cut back by 4 bases and J by 4 bases, leaving a gap of 13 bases between them. From the germline V gene (reference sequence), CDR1 is LNHNV and CDR2 is YYDKDF. The CDR3, cysteine through phenylalanine, is 14 amino acids long. The sequence is cut down to CDR3 DNA, 42 bases in frame from base 1.